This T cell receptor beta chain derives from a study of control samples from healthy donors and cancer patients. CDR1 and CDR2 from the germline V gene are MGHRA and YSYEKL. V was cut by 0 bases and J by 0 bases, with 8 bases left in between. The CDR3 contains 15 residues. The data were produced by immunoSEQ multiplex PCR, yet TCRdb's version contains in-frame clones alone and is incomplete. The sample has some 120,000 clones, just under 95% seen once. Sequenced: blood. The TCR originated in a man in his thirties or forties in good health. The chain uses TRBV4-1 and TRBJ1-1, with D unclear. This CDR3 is CASSQDVTLNTEAFF. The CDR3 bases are TGCGCCAGCAGCCAAGACGTAACCTTGAACACTGAAGCTTTCTTT.